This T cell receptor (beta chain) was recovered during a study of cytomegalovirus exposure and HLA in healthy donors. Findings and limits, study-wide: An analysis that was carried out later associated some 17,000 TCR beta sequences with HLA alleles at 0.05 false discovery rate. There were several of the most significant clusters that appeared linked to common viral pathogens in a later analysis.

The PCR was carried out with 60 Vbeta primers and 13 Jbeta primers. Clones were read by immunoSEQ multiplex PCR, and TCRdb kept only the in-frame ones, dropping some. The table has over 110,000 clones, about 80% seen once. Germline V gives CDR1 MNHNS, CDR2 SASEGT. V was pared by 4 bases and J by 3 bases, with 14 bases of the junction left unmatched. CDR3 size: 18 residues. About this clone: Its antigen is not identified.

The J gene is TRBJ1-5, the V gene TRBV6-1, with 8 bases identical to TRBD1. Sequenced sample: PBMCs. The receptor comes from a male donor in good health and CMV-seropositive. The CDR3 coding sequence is TGTGCCAGCAGTGGGGGACAGGCGGCCCACTTGATCAATCAGCCCCAGCATTTT. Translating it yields CASSGGQAAHLINQPQHF.